The rows below give T cell receptor beta chains drawn from one sample of a study of blood T cell repertoires in COVID-19. Method: immunoSEQ multiplex PCR; TCRdb's copy keeps in-frame clones and lacks some. The table has around 300,000 clones, over 75% seen once. The source material was peripheral blood. The receptors stem from a woman aged 70-85 years with acute or convalescent COVID-19. Each CDR3 is given with its conserved first and last residue. A D gene is named only where the DNA matches it firmly. Where a row states a size, it is once, few, many or the class of an expanded clone; other rows omit it.

CDR3: CASSLLPDSGTEAFF
DNA: TGTGCCAGCAGCCTGTTACCGGACTCAGGCACTGAAGCTTTCTTT
D: NA
J: TRBJ1-1
size: NA
V: TRBV3-1/TRBV3-2

CDR3: CASSEALSRGTIYF
DNA: TGTGCCAGCAGTGAAGCACTGTCCCGGGGGACCATATATTTT
D: NA
J: TRBJ1-3
size: NA
V: TRBV6-1

CDR3: CASALRGGTEAFF
DNA: TGTGCCAGCGCACTCAGGGGTGGAACTGAAGCTTTCTTT
D: NA
J: TRBJ1-1
size: NA
V: TRBV2

CDR3: CASSSQGRLETQYF
DNA: TGCGCCAGCAGCTCACAGGGGAGGTTGGAGACCCAGTACTTC
D: NA
J: TRBJ2-5
size: few
V: TRBV5-1

CDR3: CASSYQGADTQYF
DNA: TGTGCCAGCAGTTACCAAGGAGCAGATACGCAGTATTTT
D: NA
J: TRBJ2-3
size: NA
V: TRBV6-2/TRBV6-3

CDR3: CASRIQQGGETQYF
DNA: TGTGCCAGCCGAATACAACAGGGCGGGGAGACCCAGTACTTC
D: NA
J: TRBJ2-5
size: NA
V: TRBV7-8

CDR3: CASRSSGQSQYEQYF
DNA: TGTGCCAGCAGGTCTTCGGGACAGAGTCAATACGAGCAGTACTTC
D: TRBD1
J: TRBJ2-7
size: once
V: TRBV6-5

CDR3: CATSRSTGELFF
DNA: TGTGCCACCAGTAGGAGCACCGGGGAGCTGTTTTTT
D: NA
J: TRBJ2-2
size: once
V: TRBV24-1

CDR3: CAISQANEQFF
DNA: TGTGCCATCTCACAGGCAAATGAGCAGTTCTTC
D: NA
J: TRBJ2-1
size: NA
V: TRBV10-3

CDR3: CATVMDILGNQPQHF
DNA: TGTGCCACCGTGATGGACATTTTGGGCAATCAGCCCCAGCATTTT
D: NA
J: TRBJ1-5
size: few
V: TRBV10-3

CDR3: CASSTSGSHNEQFF
DNA: TGCGCCAGCAGTACTAGCGGGAGCCACAATGAGCAGTTCTTC
D: TRBD2
J: TRBJ2-1
size: NA
V: TRBV5-1